This T cell receptor (beta chain) comes out of a study of shared clonotypes between healthy human individuals. Repertoires were generated with immunoSEQ multiplex PCR, while TCRdb's copy carries only in-frame clones and drops some. The table shows 2,500,000 or so clones, with 85% to 95% occurring only once. The CDR3 totals 16 residues. V gave up 3 bases and J gave up 4 bases, with 18 bases separating them. Germline CDR1 and CDR2: SNHLY and FYNNEI. The sample taken for sequencing was naive CD4+ T cells sorted from blood. Subset defined: CD45RA+ positively selected. The receptor comes from a man aged 18 to 35 in good health. This sequence joins TRBV2 and TRBJ1-2; D is possibly TRBD1 (5 bases). The CDR3 spells CASSDEVRGVGYGYTF. The CDR3, as DNA: TGTGCCAGCAGTGATGAAGTTAGGGGCGTCGGCTATGGCTACACCTTC.